This TCR beta chain was observed in a study of shared clonotypes between healthy human individuals. Clones were read by immunoSEQ multiplex PCR, and TCRdb kept only the in-frame ones, dropping some. Here the sample spans 450,000 to 500,000 clones, approximately 79% being singletons. There are 16 residues in the CDR3. CDR1 and CDR2 (germline): SGHTA, FQGTGA. V shed 5 bases, J shed 3 bases, and the junction held 8 bases outside the gene matches. Sequenced sample: PBMCs. The TCR sequence derives from a woman in her forties in good health. Some clones in this sample may be carry-over from other donors' samples. The genes are TRBV7-3 and TRBJ2-1, with 9 bases identical to TRBD1. The CDR3 bases are TGTGCCAGCAGCCTTGACGGGGGACAGGGCTACAATGAGCAGTTCTTC. Encoded protein: CASSLDGGQGYNEQFF.